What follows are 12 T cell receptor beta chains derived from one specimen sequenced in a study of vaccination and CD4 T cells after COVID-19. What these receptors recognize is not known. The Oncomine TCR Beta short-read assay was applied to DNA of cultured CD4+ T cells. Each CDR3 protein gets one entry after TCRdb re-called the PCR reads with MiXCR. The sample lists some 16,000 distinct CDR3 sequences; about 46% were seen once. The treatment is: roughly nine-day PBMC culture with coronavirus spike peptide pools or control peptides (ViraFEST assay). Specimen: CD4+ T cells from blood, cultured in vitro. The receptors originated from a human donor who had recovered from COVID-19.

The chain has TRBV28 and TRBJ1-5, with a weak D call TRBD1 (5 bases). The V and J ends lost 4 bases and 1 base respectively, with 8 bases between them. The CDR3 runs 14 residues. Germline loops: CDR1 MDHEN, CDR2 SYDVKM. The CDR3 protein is CASSSAGSNQPQHF. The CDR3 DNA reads TGTGCCAGCAGTTCGGCAGGGAGCAATCAGCCCCAGCATTTT.

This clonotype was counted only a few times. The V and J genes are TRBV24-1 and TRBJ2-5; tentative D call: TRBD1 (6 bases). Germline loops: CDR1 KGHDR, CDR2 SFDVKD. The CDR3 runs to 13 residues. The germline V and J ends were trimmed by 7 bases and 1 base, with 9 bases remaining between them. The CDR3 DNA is TGTGCCACCAGCCGGGACACCCAAGAGACCCAGTACTTC. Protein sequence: CATSRDTQETQYF.

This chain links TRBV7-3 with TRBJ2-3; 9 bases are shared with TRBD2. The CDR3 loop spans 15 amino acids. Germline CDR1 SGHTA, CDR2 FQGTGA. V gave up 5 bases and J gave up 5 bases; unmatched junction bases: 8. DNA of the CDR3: TGTGCCAGCAGCGTGGCGGGGGGGCCGATAGATACGCAGTATTTT. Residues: CASSVAGGPIDTQYF.

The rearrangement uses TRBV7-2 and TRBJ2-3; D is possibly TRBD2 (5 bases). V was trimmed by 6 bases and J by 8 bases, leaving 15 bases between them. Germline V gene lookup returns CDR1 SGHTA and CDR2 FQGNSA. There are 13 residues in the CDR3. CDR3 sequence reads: CASSLSREVTQYF. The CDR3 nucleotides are TGTGCCAGCAGTCTCAGTCGGGAAGTTACGCAGTATTTT.

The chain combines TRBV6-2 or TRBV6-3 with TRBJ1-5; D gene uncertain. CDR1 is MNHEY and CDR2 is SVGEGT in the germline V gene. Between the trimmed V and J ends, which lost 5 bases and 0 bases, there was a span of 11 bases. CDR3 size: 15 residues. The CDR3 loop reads CASSQNGYSNQPQHF. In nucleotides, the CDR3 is TGTGCCAGCAGTCAAAACGGCTATAGCAATCAGCCCCAGCATTTT.

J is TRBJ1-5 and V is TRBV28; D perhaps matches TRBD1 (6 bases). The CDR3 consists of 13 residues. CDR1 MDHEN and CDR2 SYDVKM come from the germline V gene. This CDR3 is CASAFRGYQPQHF. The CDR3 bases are TGTGCGAGCGCCTTCAGGGGCTATCAGCCCCAGCATTTT.

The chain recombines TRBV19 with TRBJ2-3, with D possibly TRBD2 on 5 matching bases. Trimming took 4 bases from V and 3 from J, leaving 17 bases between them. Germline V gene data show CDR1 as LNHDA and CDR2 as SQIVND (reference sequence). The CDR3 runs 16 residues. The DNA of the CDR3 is TGTGCCAGTAGTACCTACCGGGTCCCGGGGACAGATACGCAGTATTTT. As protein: CASSTYRVPGTDTQYF.

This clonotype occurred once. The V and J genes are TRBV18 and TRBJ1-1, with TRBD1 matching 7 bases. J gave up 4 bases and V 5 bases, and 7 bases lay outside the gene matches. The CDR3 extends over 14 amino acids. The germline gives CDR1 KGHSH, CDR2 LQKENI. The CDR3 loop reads CASSRQGFGTEAFF. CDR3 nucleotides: TGTGCCAGCTCAAGACAGGGATTTGGCACTGAAGCTTTCTTT.

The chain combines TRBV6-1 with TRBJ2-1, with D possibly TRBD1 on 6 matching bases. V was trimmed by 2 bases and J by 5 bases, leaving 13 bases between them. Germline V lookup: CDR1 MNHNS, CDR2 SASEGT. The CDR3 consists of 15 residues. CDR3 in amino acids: CASSEQGILNNEQFF. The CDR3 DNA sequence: TGTGCCAGCAGTGAACAGGGGATCCTGAACAATGAGCAGTTCTTC.

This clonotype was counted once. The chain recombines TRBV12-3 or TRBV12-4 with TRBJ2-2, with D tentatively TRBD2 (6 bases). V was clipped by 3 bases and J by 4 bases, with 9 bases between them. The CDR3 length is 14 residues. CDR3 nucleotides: TGTGCCAGCAGTTTCCGGCGGGGCACCGGGGAGCTGTTTTTT. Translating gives CASSFRRGTGELFF.

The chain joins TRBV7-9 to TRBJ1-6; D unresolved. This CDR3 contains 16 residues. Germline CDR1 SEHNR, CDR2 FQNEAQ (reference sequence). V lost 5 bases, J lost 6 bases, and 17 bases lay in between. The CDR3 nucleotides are TGTGCCAGCAGCCGGAAACCGGGCCTACTTAATTCACCCCTCCACTTT. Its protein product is CASSRKPGLLNSPLHF.

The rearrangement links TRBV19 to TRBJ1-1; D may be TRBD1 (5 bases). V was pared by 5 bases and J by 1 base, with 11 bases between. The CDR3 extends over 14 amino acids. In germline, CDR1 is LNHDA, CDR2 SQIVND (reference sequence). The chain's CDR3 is CASSFRQTNTEAFF. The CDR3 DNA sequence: TGTGCCAGTAGTTTCCGACAGACGAACACTGAAGCTTTCTTT.